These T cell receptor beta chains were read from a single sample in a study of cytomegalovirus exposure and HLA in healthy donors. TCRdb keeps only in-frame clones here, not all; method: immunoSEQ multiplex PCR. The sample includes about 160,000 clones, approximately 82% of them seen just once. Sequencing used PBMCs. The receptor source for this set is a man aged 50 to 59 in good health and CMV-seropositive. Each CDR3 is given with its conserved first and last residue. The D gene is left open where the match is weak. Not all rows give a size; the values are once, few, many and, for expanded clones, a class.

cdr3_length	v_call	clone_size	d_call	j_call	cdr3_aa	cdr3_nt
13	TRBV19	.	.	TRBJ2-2	CASKHRSTGELFF	TGTGCCAGTAAACACAGGTCGACCGGGGAGCTGTTTTTT
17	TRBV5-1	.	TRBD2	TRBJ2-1	CASSLGSGGSSYNEQFF	TGCGCCAGCAGCTTGGGAAGCGGGGGTAGCTCCTACAATGAGCAGTTCTTC
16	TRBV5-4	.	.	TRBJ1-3	CASSSGTGRSGNTIYF	TGTGCCAGCAGCTCGGGAACAGGGCGATCTGGAAACACCATATATTTT
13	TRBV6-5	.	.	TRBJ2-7	CASSFAGKGEQYF	TGTGCCAGCAGTTTCGCAGGGAAGGGCGAGCAGTACTTC
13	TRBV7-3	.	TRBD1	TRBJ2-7	CASSVGQGLEQYF	TGTGCCAGCAGCGTAGGACAGGGGCTCGAGCAGTACTTC
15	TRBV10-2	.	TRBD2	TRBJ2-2	CASTRLAANTGELFF	TGCGCCAGCACCAGACTAGCGGCGAACACCGGGGAGCTGTTTTTT
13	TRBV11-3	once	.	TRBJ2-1	CASSLGRANEQFF	TGTGCCAGCAGCTTAGGTCGCGCCAATGAGCAGTTCTTC
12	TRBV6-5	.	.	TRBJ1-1	CASSLPPGGAFF	TGTGCCAGCAGCCTCCCGCCGGGTGGAGCTTTCTTT
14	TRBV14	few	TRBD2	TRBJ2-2	CASSQELAAGELFF	TGTGCCAGCAGCCAAGAACTAGCGGCCGGGGAGCTGTTTTTT
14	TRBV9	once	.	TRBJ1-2	CASSGRGGVYGYTF	TGTGCCAGCAGTGGACGGGGGGGCGTTTATGGCTACACCTTC
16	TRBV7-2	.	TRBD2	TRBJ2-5	CASSLGGRGRGETQYF	TGTGCCAGCAGCTTAGGGGGGAGGGGTCGCGGTGAGACCCAGTACTTC
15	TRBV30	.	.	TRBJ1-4	CAWSKPEVLGEKLFF	TGTGCCTGGAGTAAGCCGGAGGTTTTAGGTGAAAAACTGTTTTTT
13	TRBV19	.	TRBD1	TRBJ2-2	CASRQGAGGELFF	TGTGCCAGTCGACAGGGGGCCGGCGGGGAGCTGTTTTTT
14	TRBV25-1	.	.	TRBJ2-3	CASSEIDSTDTQYF	TGTGCCAGCAGTGAAATAGACAGTACAGATACGCAGTATTTT
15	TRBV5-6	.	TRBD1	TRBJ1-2	CASSFGDRGNYGYTF	TGTGCCAGCAGCTTTGGGGACAGGGGAAACTATGGCTACACCTTC
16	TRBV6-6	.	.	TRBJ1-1	CASSIGQSLRNTEAFF	TGTGCCAGCAGCATCGGACAGAGTTTAAGAAACACTGAAGCTTTCTTT
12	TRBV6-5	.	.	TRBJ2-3	CASSYSGGTQYF	TGTGCCAGCAGTTACTCCGGGGGTACGCAGTATTTT
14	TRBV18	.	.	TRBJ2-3	CASSGGREVDTQYF	TGTGCCAGCTCAGGCGGAAGGGAGGTAGATACGCAGTATTTT
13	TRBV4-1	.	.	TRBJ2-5	CASSPRGYETQYF	TGCGCCAGCAGCCCTCGGGGTTACGAGACCCAGTACTTC
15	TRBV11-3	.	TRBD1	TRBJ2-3	CASSLGQGSSDTQYF	TGTGCCAGCAGTTTGGGACAGGGGAGTTCAGATACGCAGTATTTT
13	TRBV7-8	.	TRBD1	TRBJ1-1	CASNRGMNTEAFF	TGTGCCAGCAACAGGGGCATGAACACTGAAGCTTTCTTT
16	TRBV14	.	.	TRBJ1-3	CASSQERTVSGNTIYF	TGTGCCAGCAGCCAAGAGCGCACCGTTTCTGGAAACACCATATATTTT
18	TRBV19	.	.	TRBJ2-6	CASLDKQGGSSGANVLTF	TGTGCCAGTCTAGACAAACAGGGAGGGTCATCTGGGGCCAACGTCCTGACTTTC
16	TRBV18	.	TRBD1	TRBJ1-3	CASSPPQGGPGNTIYF	TGTGCCAGCTCACCCCCCCAGGGGGGCCCTGGAAACACCATATATTTT
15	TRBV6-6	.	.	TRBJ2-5	CASSPKLGGSGTQYF	TGTGCCAGCAGCCCCAAGTTAGGGGGATCGGGGACCCAGTACTTC
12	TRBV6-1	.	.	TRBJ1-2	CASSESGSGYTF	TGTGCCAGCAGTGAATCGGGTTCTGGCTACACCTTC
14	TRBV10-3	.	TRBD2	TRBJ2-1	CATGGQGGNNEQFF	TGTGCCACGGGAGGGCAGGGAGGGAACAATGAGCAGTTCTTC
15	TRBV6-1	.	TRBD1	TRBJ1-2	CASNRGTGTSFGYTF	TGTGCCAGCAATCGGGGGACAGGGACAAGTTTCGGCTACACCTTC
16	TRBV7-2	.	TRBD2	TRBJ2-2	CASSSGLAGVSGELFF	TGTGCCAGCAGCTCCGGACTAGCGGGGGTATCCGGGGAGCTGTTTTTT
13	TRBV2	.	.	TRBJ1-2	CARASGVSNGYTF	TGTGCCAGAGCGTCTGGAGTGTCGAATGGCTACACCTTC
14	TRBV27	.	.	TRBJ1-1	CASSMGRYLSEAFF	TGTGCCAGCTCTATGGGGAGGTATCTATCTGAAGCTTTCTTT
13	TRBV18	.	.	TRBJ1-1	CASSRAMNTEAFF	TGTGCCAGCTCACGTGCGATGAACACTGAAGCTTTCTTT
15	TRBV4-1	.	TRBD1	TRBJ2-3	CASSQTGVHTDTQYF	TGCGCCAGCAGCCAGACAGGGGTTCACACAGATACGCAGTATTTT
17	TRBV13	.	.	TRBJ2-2	CASSFKGHRTNTGELFF	TGTGCCAGCAGCTTTAAGGGACACCGGACGAACACCGGGGAGCTGTTTTTT
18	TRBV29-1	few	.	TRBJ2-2	CSVEVGQAGFANTGELFF	TGCAGCGTTGAAGTGGGTCAGGCGGGGTTCGCGAACACCGGGGAGCTGTTTTTT
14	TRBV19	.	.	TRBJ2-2	CASSFLKLAGELFF	TGTGCCAGTAGTTTCCTTAAGCTTGCCGGGGAGCTGTTTTTT
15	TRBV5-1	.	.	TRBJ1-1	CASSLAGARNTEAFF	TGCGCCAGCAGCTTGGCAGGGGCCCGGAACACTGAAGCTTTCTTT
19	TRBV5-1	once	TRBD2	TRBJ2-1	CASSAGLAGGRSSYNEQFF	TGCGCCAGCAGCGCCGGACTAGCGGGAGGCCGGAGCTCCTACAATGAGCAGTTCTTC
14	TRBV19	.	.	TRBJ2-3	CASTRRGGTDTQYF	TGTGCCAGTACTCGCAGGGGTGGCACAGATACGCAGTATTTT
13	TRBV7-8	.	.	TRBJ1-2	CASSLERVGGYTF	TGTGCCAGCAGCTTAGAGCGGGTGGGCGGCTACACCTTC
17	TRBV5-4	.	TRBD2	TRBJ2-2	CASSLKREGPRTGELFF	TGTGCCAGCAGCTTAAAACGGGAGGGCCCGAGGACCGGGGAGCTGTTTTTT
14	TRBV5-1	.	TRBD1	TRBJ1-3	CASSLGTEGNTIYF	TGCGCCAGCAGCCTCGGGACAGAGGGAAACACCATATATTTT
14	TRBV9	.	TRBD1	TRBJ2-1	CASSVGQADNEQFF	TGTGCCAGCAGCGTGGGACAGGCCGACAATGAGCAGTTCTTC
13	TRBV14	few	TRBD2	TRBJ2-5	CASSGRGGETQYF	TGTGCCAGCAGCGGGCGCGGGGGGGAGACCCAGTACTTC
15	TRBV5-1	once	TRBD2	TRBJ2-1	CASSTGLAANNEQFF	TGCGCCAGCAGCACGGGACTAGCGGCTAACAATGAGCAGTTCTTC